This T cell receptor (beta chain) was found in a study of naive and memory T cell subsets. This clonotype has ten or more counts. The library had UMIs added by 3' ligation of an oligonucleotide to TCR cDNA. Input was about 1 to 1,100 ng of DNase-treated total RNA without cell sorting. The SP2 primer and nested alpha and beta constant region primers amplified ligated cDNA in four rounds. TCRdb passed the UMI-ligation and nested PCR reads through MiXCR, listing each CDR3 protein once. The sample shows approximately 30,000 distinct CDR3 sequences, 5% to 5.5% of them seen only once. The specimen was blood. The TCR originated in an adult in good health.

In DNA, the CDR3 is TGCGCCAGCAGCTTGGACCTAACGGGGTCTGGCGGCTACACCTTC. It specifies CASSLDLTGSGGYTF. V usage is TRBV5-1 and J usage is TRBJ1-2; D gene uncertain. The CDR3 is 15 residues long. Between the trimmed V and J ends, which lost 0 bases and 8 bases, there was a span of 17 bases. The germline CDR1 and CDR2 sequences are SGHRS and YFSETQ.